This T cell receptor beta chain was obtained from a study of breast tumors, draining lymph nodes, adjacent tissues. V was trimmed by 0 bases and J by 7 bases, leaving 15 bases between them. The CDR3 is 15 amino acids. CDR1 and CDR2 from the germline V gene are LGHDT and YNNKEL (reference sequence). Each CDR3 protein is one row after TCRdb ran MiXCR on the multiplex PCR reads. This table has roughly 70,000 distinct CDR3 sequences, over 40% appearing once. Study-wide results and caveats: Tumor and nontumor repertoires were significantly more similar in luminal-like than in basal-like breast cancer. Tumor repertoires ranked between lymph nodes and nontumor tissue in diversity, with V and J gene preferences.

This clonotype was counted many times. What it recognizes is unknown. The rearrangement uses TRBV3-1 and TRBJ1-2; D is undetermined. This TCR was recovered from a female donor with breast cancer. Some clones in this sample may be carry-over from other donors' samples. The material sequenced was breast tumor tissue. CDR3 DNA sequence: TGTGCCAGCAGCCAAGAGTCAGGCGGACTGTTTGGCTACACCTTC. Translating gives CASSQESGGLFGYTF.